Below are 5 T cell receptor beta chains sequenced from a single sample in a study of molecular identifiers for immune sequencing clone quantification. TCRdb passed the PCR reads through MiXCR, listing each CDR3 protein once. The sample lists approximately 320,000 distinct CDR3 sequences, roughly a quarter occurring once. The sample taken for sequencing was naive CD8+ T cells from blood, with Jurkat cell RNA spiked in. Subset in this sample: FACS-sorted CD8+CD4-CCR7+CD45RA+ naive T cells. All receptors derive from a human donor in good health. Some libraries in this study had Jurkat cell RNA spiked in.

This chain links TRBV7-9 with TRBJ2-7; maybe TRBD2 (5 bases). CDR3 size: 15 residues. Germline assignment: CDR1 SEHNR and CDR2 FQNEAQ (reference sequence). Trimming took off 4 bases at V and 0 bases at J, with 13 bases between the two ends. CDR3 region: CASSSGGAYSYEQYF. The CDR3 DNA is TGTGCCAGCAGCTCAGGAGGAGCGTACTCCTACGAGCAGTACTTC.

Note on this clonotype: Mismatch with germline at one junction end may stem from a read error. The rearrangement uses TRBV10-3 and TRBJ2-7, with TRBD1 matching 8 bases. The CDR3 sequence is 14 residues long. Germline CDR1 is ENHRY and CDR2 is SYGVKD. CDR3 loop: CAISGAGGPHEQCF. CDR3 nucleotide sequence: TGTGCCATCAGTGGGGCAGGGGGCCCCCACGAGCAGTGCTTC.

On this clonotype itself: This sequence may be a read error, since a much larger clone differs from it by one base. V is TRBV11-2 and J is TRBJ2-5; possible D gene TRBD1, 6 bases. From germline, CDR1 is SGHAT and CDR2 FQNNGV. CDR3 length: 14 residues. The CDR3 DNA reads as TGTGCCAGCAGCTTAGAGGCAGGGGAAGAGATCCAGTACTTC. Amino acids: CASSLEAGEEIQYF.

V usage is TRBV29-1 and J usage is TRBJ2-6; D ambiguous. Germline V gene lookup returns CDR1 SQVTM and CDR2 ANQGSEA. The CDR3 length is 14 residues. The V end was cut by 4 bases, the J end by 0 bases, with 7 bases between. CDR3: CSVVEFSGANVLTF. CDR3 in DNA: TGCAGCGTTGTGGAGTTCTCTGGGGCCAACGTCCTGACTTTC.

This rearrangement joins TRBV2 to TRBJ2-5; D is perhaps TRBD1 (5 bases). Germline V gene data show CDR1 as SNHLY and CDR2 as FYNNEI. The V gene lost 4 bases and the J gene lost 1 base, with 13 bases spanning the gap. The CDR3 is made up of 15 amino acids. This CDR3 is CASSGSEGVQETQYF. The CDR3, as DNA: TGTGCCAGCAGTGGGTCGGAAGGGGTCCAAGAGACCCAGTACTTC.